One sample yielded the 11 T cell receptor beta chains listed below, sequenced in a study of CD8 T cells in Susac syndrome. Random hexamers were used to reverse transcribe about 0.45 to 1 ug of RNA. One entry per CDR3 protein, called by TCRdb with MiXCR from the immunoSEQ multiplex PCR reads. The sample shows some 160,000 distinct CDR3 sequences, around 96% of them seen only once. The sample was CD8+ T cells from PBMCs. The receptor source for this set is a human donor with multiple sclerosis.

This chain connects TRBV9 to TRBJ2-1; D is unresolved. CDR3 length: 17 amino acids. V was shortened by 5 bases and J by 5 bases, with 23 bases between the two germline ends. Germline CDR1 and CDR2: SGDLS and YYNGEE. CDR3 coding DNA: TGTGCCAGCAGTCCGTTAAAGATCCCAAGGATCCACAATGAGCAGTTCTTC. Translated: CASSPLKIPRIHNEQFF. The full variable domain, completed using reference TRBV9 and TRBJ2-1, is DSGVTQTPKHLITATGQRVTLRCSPRSGDLSVYWYQQSLDQGLQFLIQYYNGEERAKGNILERFSAQQFPDLHSELNLSSLELGDSALYFCASSPLKIPRIHNEQFFGPGTRLTVL.

The J gene is TRBJ2-1, the V gene TRBV30; D unclear. Deletions cut 5 bases from V and 0 bases from J, with 14 bases between. Germline V gives CDR1 GTSNPN, CDR2 SVGIG (reference sequence). The CDR3 runs 15 residues. For the CDR3, the DNA is TGTGCCTGGGGTTATGGCGCTAGCTCCTACAATGAGCAGTTCTTC. Its protein product is CAWGYGASSYNEQFF.

This chain links TRBV12-3 or TRBV12-4 with TRBJ2-7; D not certain. This CDR3 region has 15 residues. The V end lost 4 bases, the J end lost 0 bases, and 13 bases lay between the germline ends. In nucleotides, the CDR3 is TGTGCCAGCAGTTCGTACGACCCTGGCTCCTACGAGCAGTACTTC. It yields the protein CASSSYDPGSYEQYF.

The CDR3 region is CAWSVSLAGFYNEQFF. The CDR3 region has the DNA TGTGCCTGGAGTGTAAGCCTAGCGGGCTTTTACAATGAGCAGTTCTTC. This chain uses TRBV30 with TRBJ2-1; 8 nucleotides align to TRBD2. CDR1 is GTSNPN, CDR2 SVGIG, per germline (reference sequence). The CDR3 loop spans 16 amino acids. V gave up 0 bases and J gave up 4 bases; unmatched junction bases: 8.

The gene calls are TRBV29-1 and TRBJ1-3; D is undetermined. The V and J ends lost 7 bases and 0 bases respectively, with 13 bases between them. The CDR3 length is 14 residues. The V gene's germline CDR1 is SQVTM and CDR2 ANQGSEA. CDR3 DNA: TGCAGCGCCCAGACGGATCTCTCTGGAAACACCATATATTTT. Translating it yields CSAQTDLSGNTIYF.

The rearrangement joins TRBV9 to TRBJ1-2; the D is unclear. CDR3 length equals 15 residues. V was pared by 0 bases and J by 2 bases, with 11 bases between. Germline CDR1 is SGDLS and CDR2 is YYNGEE. In DNA form, the CDR3 reads TGTGCCAGCAGCGTAGATCGGCAGACAAACTATGGCTACACCTTC. It specifies CASSVDRQTNYGYTF. Full variable domain (outside the CDR3, taken from reference TRBV9 and TRBJ1-2): DSGVTQTPKHLITATGQRVTLRCSPRSGDLSVYWYQQSLDQGLQFLIQYYNGEERAKGNILERFSAQQFPDLHSELNLSSLELGDSALYFCASSVDRQTNYGYTFGSGTRLTVV.

This chain links TRBV2 with TRBJ2-7, with D perhaps matching TRBD1 (6 bases). The CDR3 is 16 amino acids. Germline V gene lookup returns CDR1 SNHLY and CDR2 FYNNEI. With 6 bases removed from V and 3 bases from J, the gap between germline ends came to 21 bases. Here the CDR3 DNA reads TGTGCCAGCAGGGGGGAACGACGGAGACAGGACTACGAGCAGTACTTC. Translating gives CASRGERRRQDYEQYF.

This clonotype was seen once. The gene calls are TRBV9 and TRBJ2-5, with 10 bases identical to TRBD2. Germline CDR1 is SGDLS and CDR2 is YYNGEE. With V trimmed by 6 bases and J by 4 bases, 9 bases remained unmatched. The CDR3 length is 15 residues. The CDR3 loop is CASNAAGGPGETQYF. The DNA for the CDR3 is TGTGCCAGCAACGCAGCGGGAGGGCCCGGAGAGACCCAGTACTTC.

This sequence joins TRBV20-1 and TRBJ1-1, with unresolved D. CDR1 and CDR2 (germline): DFQATT, SNEGSKA (reference sequence). V lost 6 bases to trimming and J lost 7 bases, with 24 bases between them. The CDR3 extends over 15 amino acids. The CDR3 DNA sequence: TGCAGTGCGAATAAACCGGGCCACGTTCCAGGTGAAGCTTTCTTT. The encoded protein is CSANKPGHVPGEAFF.

The chain combines TRBV7-9 with TRBJ2-1; 7 bases match TRBD2. Germline assignment: CDR1 SEHNR and CDR2 FQNEAQ (reference sequence). V dropped 2 bases and J dropped 14; count of bases not matched to a gene: 6. The length of the CDR3 is 12 residues. CDR3: CASSLMGRGEFF. CDR3 in DNA: TGTGCCAGCAGCTTAATGGGACGGGGGGAGTTCTTC.

The V gene is TRBV29-1, the J gene TRBJ2-3; 13 nucleotides align to TRBD2. CDR1 is SQVTM, CDR2 ANQGSEA, per germline. V was clipped by 6 bases and J by 1 base; unmatched bases: 7. The CDR3 length is 16 residues. CDR3 sequence (DNA): TGCAGCGTCCCGGGACTAGCGGGGCAACGCACAGATACGCAGTATTTT. Amino acid sequence: CSVPGLAGQRTDTQYF.